A single sample is the source of the 22 T cell receptor beta chains below, sequenced in a study of response to subunit inactivated influenza vaccine. TCRdb re-called the RT-PCR reads through MiXCR, storing one row per CDR3 protein. This table has hundreds of thousands of distinct CDR3 sequences, about 10% appearing once. The specimen comprised PBMCs from blood, sampled on the day of vaccination. Source of these receptors: a man aged 45-65 years who received an inactivated influenza vaccine.

This clonotype was seen a few times. V gene TRBV12-5 combines with J gene TRBJ1-2; the D gene is possibly TRBD1 (6 bases). The ends were cut back, 7 bases at V and 4 bases at J, with 22 bases in the middle. From germline, CDR1 is LGHNT and CDR2 FRNRAP. The CDR3 is made up of 16 amino acids. The CDR3 sequence is CASALGGQNRGYGYTF. In nucleotides, the CDR3 is TGTGCTAGTGCCCTGGGGGGGCAAAATCGGGGCTATGGCTACACCTTC.

This clonotype was observed at least ten times. The chain employs TRBV5-1 and TRBJ1-3, with D maybe TRBD1 (6 bases). Germline V gene data show CDR1 as SGHRS and CDR2 as YFSETQ. The V gene lost 1 base and the J gene lost 0 bases, with 14 bases spanning the gap. CDR3 length: 17 residues. Here the CDR3 reads CASSLTGTTYSGNTIYF. In nucleotides, the CDR3 is TGCGCCAGCAGCTTGACCGGGACAACTTACTCTGGAAACACCATATATTTT.

This clonotype was detected many times. Written as DNA, the CDR3 is TGTGCCAGCAGTTATGACCCGCAGTATAATTCACCCCTCCACTTT. It specifies CASSYDPQYNSPLHF. This sequence joins TRBV6-5 and TRBJ1-6; D remains unclear. Trimming removed 3 bases from V and 4 bases from J, with 10 bases in between. The CDR3 has 15 amino acids. The germline V gene has CDR1 MNHEY and CDR2 SVGAGI.

This clonotype showed up just a few times. The chain's CDR3 is CSVTGDHEQYF. The CDR3 nucleotides are TGCAGCGTGACAGGGGACCACGAGCAGTACTTC. The J gene is TRBJ2-7, the V gene TRBV29-1; 8 bases fit TRBD1. This CDR3 contains 11 residues. The V segment lost 6 bases and the J segment 5 bases; nucleotides outside the gene matches: 3. CDR1 and CDR2 (germline): SQVTM, ANQGSEA.

V gene TRBV7-3 combines with J gene TRBJ2-1; TRBD1 matches 12 bases. The trim removed 1 base at V and 5 bases at J, leaving 0 bases unmatched. The V gene's germline CDR1 is SGHTA and CDR2 FQGTGA. The CDR3 extends over 15 amino acids. CDR3 protein: CASSLRDRGHNEQFF. The CDR3 DNA reads as TGTGCCAGCAGCTTAAGGGACAGGGGGCACAATGAGCAGTTCTTC.

This clonotype was detected a few times. The chain employs TRBV29-1 and TRBJ2-5, with D unclear. This CDR3 is 13 amino acids long. V was cut by 4 bases and J by 4 bases, with 13 bases left in between. Germline V CDR1 and CDR2: SQVTM, ANQGSEA. The CDR3 here is CSVGYSGAETQYF. DNA of the CDR3: TGCAGCGTTGGATATTCGGGTGCAGAGACCCAGTACTTC. Complete variable domain (other parts from reference TRBV29-1 and TRBJ2-5): SAVISQKPSRDICQRGTSLTIQCQVDSQVTMMFWYRQQPGQSLTLIATANQGSEATYESGFVIDKFPISRPNLTFSTLTVSNMSPEDSSIYLCSVGYSGAETQYFGPGTRLLVL.

The chain is built from TRBV6-2 or TRBV6-3 and TRBJ2-2; D not resolved. The CDR3 spans 14 residues. From germline, CDR1 is MNHEY and CDR2 SVGEGT. The V and J ends lost 6 bases and 6 bases respectively, with 14 bases between them. DNA for the CDR3: TGTGCCAGCAGCCGACCGGCCGTACCCGGGGAGCTGTTTTTT. Its protein is CASSRPAVPGELFF.

This clonotype was found a few times. The J gene is TRBJ2-1, the V gene TRBV9, with a tentative D call TRBD2 (6 bases). Germline lookup yields CDR1 SGDLS and CDR2 YYNGEE. The CDR3 consists of 14 residues. The V end lost 1 base, the J end lost 10 bases, and 15 bases lay between the germline ends. The CDR3 DNA is TGTGCCAGCAGCGTAACTCGGGAGAGGCAGGAGCAGTTCTTC. Translating it yields CASSVTRERQEQFF.

The chain recombines TRBV28 with TRBJ1-3; 11 nucleotides align to TRBD1. The CDR3 runs 16 residues. Trimming took 5 bases from V and 2 from J; bases not matched to a gene: 5. Germline V gives CDR1 MDHEN, CDR2 SYDVKM. CDR3 DNA: TGTGCCAGCAGTCAACCGGGACAGGGGGCTGGAAACACCATATATTTT. It translates to CASSQPGQGAGNTIYF.

In this sample, this clonotype turned up many times. The chain joins TRBV20-1 to TRBJ1-1, with D maybe TRBD1 (5 bases). V lost 6 bases and J lost 0, with 11 bases in between. This CDR3 region has 13 residues. Germline assignment: CDR1 DFQATT and CDR2 SNEGSKA (reference sequence). CDR3 protein: CSAATVMNTEAFF. CDR3 DNA: TGCAGTGCCGCGACAGTCATGAACACTGAAGCTTTCTTT.

This chain joins TRBV7-9 and TRBJ1-4; a weak D match, TRBD1 (6 bases). The CDR3 is made up of 16 amino acids. CDR1 and CDR2 (germline): SEHNR, FQNEAQ (reference sequence). V was trimmed by 4 bases and J by 7 bases, leaving 19 bases between them. CDR3 nucleotides: TGTGCCAGCAGCTCTAGGACAGACGGGGAAGGTGAAAAACTGTTTTTT. Translated, it gives CASSSRTDGEGEKLFF. The variable domain in full, with the rest retrieved from reference TRBV7-9 and TRBJ1-4, is DTGVSQNPRHKITKRGQNVTFRCDPISEHNRLYWYRQTLGQGPEFLTYFQNEAQLEKSRLLSDRFSAERPKGSFSTLEIQRTEQGDSAMYLCASSSRTDGEGEKLFFGSGTQLSVL.

This clonotype has just a few counts. The chain couples TRBV6-5 to TRBJ2-3, with 8 bases aligning to TRBD2. With 2 bases clipped from V and 4 bases from J, the junction kept 5 bases outside the gene matches. The CDR3 has 15 amino acids. Germline values: CDR1 MNHEY, CDR2 SVGAGI. The CDR3 sequence is CASSYGRGGPDTQYF. The CDR3 bases are TGTGCCAGCAGTTACGGACGGGGGGGCCCAGATACGCAGTATTTT.

The rearrangement links TRBV6-5 to TRBJ1-3; no clear D. Per germline, CDR1 MNHEY and CDR2 SVGAGI. The CDR3 length is 19 residues. V lost 0 bases to trimming and J lost 1 base, with 19 bases between them. The CDR3 reads CASSYSSGTEISSGNTIYF. The CDR3 DNA is TGTGCCAGCAGTTACTCCTCAGGCACAGAAATCTCTTCTGGAAACACCATATATTTT.

The sample holds many counts of this clonotype. The chain links TRBV12-3 or TRBV12-4 to TRBJ2-7, with D unresolved. CDR3 length: 14 amino acids. V was shortened by 2 bases and J by 5 bases, with 13 bases between the two germline ends. The CDR3 spells CASSLSGVGDEQYF. The CDR3 coding sequence is TGTGCCAGCAGTTTATCGGGTGTAGGTGACGAGCAGTACTTC.

The V gene is TRBV3-1, the J gene TRBJ2-3; 12 bases are a match to TRBD2. Germline loops: CDR1 LGHDT, CDR2 YNNKEL (reference sequence). V was pared by 4 bases and J by 1 base, with 9 bases of the junction left unmatched. The CDR3 sequence is 18 residues long. The CDR3 region is CASSPTPGLAGGTDTQYF. Written as DNA, the CDR3 is TGTGCCAGCAGCCCTACCCCGGGACTAGCGGGCGGCACAGATACGCAGTATTTT.

This chain links TRBV6-2 or TRBV6-3 with TRBJ2-4; D is possibly TRBD2 (7 bases). Per germline, CDR1 MNHEY and CDR2 SVGEGT. Trimming took off 2 bases at V and 1 base at J, with 9 bases between the two ends. CDR3 length: 15 residues. The CDR3 sequence: CASSYGGAAKNIQYF. CDR3 nucleotide sequence: TGTGCCAGCAGTTACGGGGGGGCGGCCAAAAACATTCAGTACTTC.

The CDR3 DNA sequence: TGCGCCAGCAGCCCAGGACAGTACTCTGGAAACACCATATATTTT. Its translation: CASSPGQYSGNTIYF. The rearrangement joins TRBV5-1 to TRBJ1-3, with D perhaps TRBD1 (6 bases). The germline V gene has CDR1 SGHRS and CDR2 YFSETQ. The CDR3 contains 15 residues. V gave up 4 bases and J gave up 0 bases, with 11 bases separating them.

The chain couples TRBV4-3 to TRBJ2-7; 16 nucleotides agree with TRBD2. This CDR3 spans 16 amino acids. The junction had 3 bases not matched to a gene; V was cut back by 4 bases and J by 3 bases. The germline V gene has CDR1 LGHNA and CDR2 YSLEER. The CDR3, as DNA: TGCGCCAGCAGCCCGGGACTAGCGGGGGGGAGCTACGAGCAGTACTTC. Translating it yields CASSPGLAGGSYEQYF.

This chain connects TRBV5-1 to TRBJ1-4; 8 bases are shared with TRBD1. CDR1 and CDR2 (germline): SGHRS, YFSETQ. Trimming cost V 1 base and J 7 bases; bases outside gene matches: 6. The CDR3 length is 15 residues. This CDR3 is CASSLQGAAGEKLFF. The DNA for the CDR3 is TGCGCCAGCAGCTTGCAGGGGGCGGCGGGTGAAAAACTGTTTTTT.

The CDR3 reads CASSLVATGGYGANVLTF. CDR3 sequence (DNA): TGTGCCAGCAGCTTAGTTGCGACAGGGGGCTATGGGGCCAACGTCCTGACTTTC. The chain is built from TRBV11-1 and TRBJ2-6; 10 positions agree with TRBD1. Germline lookup yields CDR1 SGHAT and CDR2 FQDESV (reference sequence). J lost 3 bases, V lost 1 base, and 6 bases had no gene match. The CDR3 has 18 residues.

This clonotype was counted ten times or more. The chain carries TRBV11-2 and TRBJ1-3; D gene ambiguous. The germline V gene encodes CDR1 SGHAT and CDR2 FQNNGV. The CDR3 is 14 amino acids. Trimming pared 5 bases from V and 2 bases from J, leaving 10 bases between. DNA for the CDR3: TGTGCCAGCAGCCAGTGGGGTCCTGGAAACACCATATATTTT. It encodes CASSQWGPGNTIYF.

CDR3 protein: CASSSWQGETQYF. The CDR3 bases are TGTGCCAGTAGTAGTTGGCAGGGGGAGACCCAGTACTTC. V and J are TRBV19 and TRBJ2-5, with a tentative D call TRBD1 (6 bases). This CDR3 region has 13 residues. Germline CDR1 reads LNHDA; CDR2 reads SQIVND (reference sequence). V lost 4 bases and J 5 bases, leaving 11 bases between the germline ends.